A selection of T cell receptor beta chains follows, all from one sample in a study of blood T cell repertoires in COVID-19. Sequencing used immunoSEQ multiplex PCR; TCRdb keeps in-frame clones, though not all of them. The top ten hold 0.55% of the sample, which has 30,000 or so clones, more than 70% seen once. Sequencing input: peripheral blood. These receptor sequences come from a woman aged 40-49 years with active or convalescent COVID-19. Each CDR3 is given with its conserved first and last residue. A D gene is named only where the DNA matches it firmly. A clone size is listed for some rows: how often the clone was seen (once, few, many), or a class if it is expanded.

J: TRBJ1-6
size: .
V: TRBV6-6
D: .
length: 14
DNA: TGTGCCAGCAGGGGCACGGAGGGTGCCTCACCCCTCCACTTT
CDR3: CASRGTEGASPLHF

J: TRBJ1-5
size: .
V: TRBV5-6
D: .
length: 15
DNA: TGTGCCAGCAGCTTCGGTCCAGGGAATGGCCAGCCCCAGCATTTT
CDR3: CASSFGPGNGQPQHF

J: TRBJ2-1
size: .
V: TRBV4-1
D: .
length: 14
DNA: TGCGCCAGCAGCCACCGGACTTTGGGGAATGAGCAGTTCTTC
CDR3: CASSHRTLGNEQFF

J: TRBJ2-2
size: .
V: TRBV30
D: .
length: 14
DNA: TGTGCCTGGAGTCCCGGGGGTGGGACCGGGGAGCTGTTTTTT
CDR3: CAWSPGGGTGELFF

J: TRBJ1-1
size: .
V: TRBV11-2
D: TRBD1
length: 15
DNA: TGTGCCAGCCGGAGTGAAGGGGGCAGGTACACTGAAGCTTTCTTT
CDR3: CASRSEGGRYTEAFF

J: TRBJ1-5
size: .
V: TRBV7-2
D: .
length: 13
DNA: TGTGCCAGCACTAGGGGTAGCAATCAGCCCCAGCATTTT
CDR3: CASTRGSNQPQHF

J: TRBJ1-2
size: .
V: TRBV6-2/TRBV6-3
D: .
length: 15
DNA: TGTGCCAGCAGTTACACCGCAGGGGCTAACTATGGCTACACCTTC
CDR3: CASSYTAGANYGYTF

J: TRBJ1-3
size: .
V: TRBV18
D: TRBD1
length: 16
DNA: TGTGCCAGCTCACGGGACAGGACAATCTCTGGAAACACCATATATTTT
CDR3: CASSRDRTISGNTIYF

J: TRBJ2-7
size: .
V: TRBV7-9
D: .
length: 16
DNA: TGTGCCAGCAGCTTAGCGAGTGGAGGGAATTCCTACGAGCAGTACTTC
CDR3: CASSLASGGNSYEQYF

J: TRBJ1-3
size: .
V: TRBV9
D: TRBD1
length: 17
DNA: TGTGCCAGCAGCGTAGCTACGACAGGGCCCTCTGGAAACACCATATATTTT
CDR3: CASSVATTGPSGNTIYF

J: TRBJ2-7
size: .
V: TRBV7-2
D: .
length: 14
DNA: TGTGCCAGCAGCACCAACAGGGTTAGCTACGAGCAGTACTTC
CDR3: CASSTNRVSYEQYF

J: TRBJ1-5
size: few
V: TRBV7-9
D: .
length: 14
DNA: TGTGCCAGCAGCGCAACAGGTAGCAATCAGCCCCAGCATTTT
CDR3: CASSATGSNQPQHF

J: TRBJ2-2
size: once
V: TRBV6-6
D: .
length: 15
DNA: TGTGCCAGCAGTTACTCGAGGGTGAGAAGCGGGGAGCTGTTTTTT
CDR3: CASSYSRVRSGELFF

J: TRBJ1-2
size: .
V: TRBV19
D: .
length: 15
DNA: TGTGCCAGTAGTTGGTTGGGGGCGCGCAACTATGGCTACACCTTC
CDR3: CASSWLGARNYGYTF

J: TRBJ1-1
size: .
V: TRBV5-4
D: .
length: 14
DNA: TGTGCCAGCAGCTTGAGTTCAGTGAACACTGAAGCTTTCTTT
CDR3: CASSLSSVNTEAFF

J: TRBJ1-2
size: .
V: TRBV28
D: TRBD1
length: 14
DNA: TGTGCCATTACCCTCGGCAGGACAGGGGATGGCTACACCTTC
CDR3: CAITLGRTGDGYTF

J: TRBJ2-7
size: few
V: TRBV2
D: .
length: 12
DNA: TGTGCCAGCAGTGAACAGATCTACGAGCAGTACTTC
CDR3: CASSEQIYEQYF